A selection of T cell receptor beta chains follows, all from one sample in a study of technical replicates of blood from a handful of donors. Clones were read by immunoSEQ multiplex PCR, and TCRdb kept only the in-frame ones, dropping some. The sample holds tens of thousands of clones; about 94% are singletons and the top ten take more than 0.2%. The sequencing sample was made of T cells isolated from PBMCs. The receptors here all came from a human donor in good health. Both conserved end residues are part of each CDR3. D genes are given only for firm matches. Clone size is given for some rows only: seen once, a few or many times, or a class if the clone is expanded.

D	V	J	size	CDR3	DNA
TRBD2	TRBV7-6	TRBJ2-5	NA	CASSLTSGGAPETQYF	TGTGCCAGCAGCCTCACTAGCGGGGGGGCCCCAGAGACCCAGTACTTC
NA	TRBV18	TRBJ2-1	NA	CASSPTDAGLGQFF	TGTGCCAGCTCACCGACGGACGCGGGGTTGGGGCAGTTCTTC
NA	TRBV30	TRBJ1-1	NA	CAWRRNTEAFF	TGTGCCTGGAGGAGGAACACTGAAGCTTTCTTT
NA	TRBV7-2	TRBJ2-5	once	CASSLGEAQETQYF	TGTGCCAGCAGCTTAGGGGAGGCCCAAGAGACCCAGTACTTC
TRBD1	TRBV5-1	TRBJ1-1	NA	CASSGAIGQVMNTEAFF	TGCGCCAGCAGCGGGGCCATTGGACAGGTGATGAACACTGAAGCTTTCTTT
NA	TRBV7-8	TRBJ2-7	NA	CASSPSTGGHEQYF	TGTGCCAGCAGTCCTTCTACCGGGGGACACGAGCAGTACTTC
NA	TRBV6-5	TRBJ1-1	NA	CASSQGGNTEAFF	TGTGCCAGCTCCCAGGGAGGGAACACTGAAGCTTTCTTT
TRBD1	TRBV2	TRBJ1-2	NA	CAGLRQGALYGYTF	TGTGCCGGACTTAGACAGGGGGCCCTCTATGGCTACACCTTC
TRBD1	TRBV4-1	TRBJ1-2	NA	CASSQVGGQGNGYTF	TGCGCCAGCAGCCAAGTTGGGGGACAGGGGAACGGCTACACCTTC
NA	TRBV15	TRBJ1-1	NA	CATSRHGNEAFF	TGTGCCACCAGCCGGCACGGGAATGAAGCTTTCTTT
TRBD2	TRBV9	TRBJ2-2	NA	CASSVGTGGSRELFF	TGTGCCAGCAGCGTTGGTACGGGAGGGAGCCGGGAGCTGTTTTTT
TRBD2	TRBV11-2	TRBJ2-2	NA	CASSLDGLAGNHITGELFF	TGTGCCAGCAGCTTAGACGGACTAGCGGGAAATCACATAACCGGGGAGCTGTTTTTT
NA	TRBV9	TRBJ2-1	NA	CASSVRTGPYNEQFF	TGTGCCAGCAGCGTTAGAACAGGGCCCTACAATGAGCAGTTCTTC
TRBD1	TRBV10-1	TRBJ2-1	once	CASSVNRGAYNEQFF	TGCGCCAGCAGTGTCAACAGGGGGGCCTACAATGAGCAGTTCTTC
TRBD1	TRBV4-1	TRBJ1-2	few	CASSQVLGQAYGYTF	TGCGCCAGCAGCCAAGTATTAGGACAGGCCTATGGCTACACCTTC
TRBD1	TRBV7-9	TRBJ2-5	NA	CASSSGQGIVETQYF	TGTGCCAGCAGCTCCGGACAGGGGATAGTGGAGACCCAGTACTTC